This is a list of T cell receptor beta chains from one sample in a study of low-dose radiotherapy and immunotherapy resistance in tumors. TCRdb processed the reads anew with MiXCR; each CDR3 protein has one entry. The repertoire consists of about 100,000 distinct CDR3 sequences, with about a fifth occurring once and the leading ten covering 4.1%. The sequencing here drew on PBMCs, taken after low-dose radiotherapy plus immunotherapy. The receptors shown here come from a male donor with prostate cancer. Each CDR3 is given with its conserved first and last residue. A D gene is named only where the DNA matches it firmly. Where a row states a size, it is once, few, many or the class of an expanded clone; other rows omit it.

TRBV2,TRBD1,TRBJ1-5,many,CASKRQGGQPQHF,TGTGCCAGCAAGCGACAGGGAGGACAGCCCCAGCATTTT
TRBV10-3,TRBD1,TRBJ2-7,many,CAISQTPGGQGYEQYF,TGTGCCATCAGCCAAACTCCGGGGGGACAGGGGTACGAGCAGTACTTC
TRBV12-5,TRBD1,TRBJ2-3,many,CASGWGTDTDTQYF,TGTGCTAGTGGATGGGGGACAGATACAGATACGCAGTATTTT
TRBV20-1,TRBD1,TRBJ2-6,many,CSAQGQGAYGANVLTF,TGCAGTGCCCAAGGACAGGGGGCGTACGGGGCCAACGTCCTGACTTTC
TRBV25-1,TRBD1,TRBJ2-3,many,CASSGRTGETQYF,TGTGCCAGCAGTGGCCGGACAGGGGAAACGCAGTATTTT
TRBV6-6,TRBD1,TRBJ1-1,many,CAGQGAKDTEAFF,TGTGCCGGACAGGGGGCTAAGGACACTGAAGCTTTCTTT
TRBV7-9,TRBD2,TRBJ2-5,many,CASSSNRGGLAGVSQETQYF,TGTGCCAGCAGCTCGAACAGGGGAGGACTAGCGGGGGTATCGCAAGAGACCCAGTACTTC
TRBV7-8,TRBD2,TRBJ2-5,many,CASSGRTSRGQTQYF,TGTGCCAGCAGCGGAAGGACTAGCCGGGGTCAGACCCAGTACTTC
TRBV7-2,TRBD2,TRBJ2-3,many,CASSLVGTSGPDTQYF,TGTGCCAGCAGCTTAGTAGGGACTAGCGGTCCAGATACGCAGTATTTT
TRBV21-1,.,TRBJ1-1,many,CASSHRDRGREGTEAFF,TGTGCCAGCAGCCACCGGGACAGGGGGAGGGAGGGCACTGAAGCTTTCTTT
TRBV9,TRBD1,TRBJ1-6,many,CASSVGQVNSPLHF,TGTGCCAGCAGCGTCGGACAGGTTAATTCACCCCTCCACTTT
TRBV29-1,TRBD2,TRBJ2-7,.,CSAGTRTYEQYF,TGCAGCGCCGGGACTAGAACCTACGAGCAGTACTTC
TRBV12-3/TRBV12-4,.,TRBJ2-5,.,CASSGRRAWETQYF,TGTGCCAGCAGCGGCCGAAGGGCGTGGGAGACCCAGTACTTC
TRBV28,.,TRBJ1-5,.,CASSTSTVNQPQHF,TGTGCCAGCAGCACTTCCACGGTCAATCAGCCCCAGCATTTT
TRBV7-8,.,TRBJ2-3,many,CASSSTEAWGAGTDTQYF,TGTGCCAGCAGCTCCACGGAAGCGTGGGGGGCGGGCACAGATACGCAGTATTTT
TRBV20-1,.,TRBJ2-3,once,CSATRDSTDTQYF,TGCAGTGCTACCCGGGACAGCACAGATACGCAGTATTTT
TRBV18,TRBD2,TRBJ2-7,many,CASSPRGSGGPSSYEQYF,TGTGCCAGCTCACCACGGGGTAGCGGGGGGCCGAGCTCCTACGAGCAGTACTTC
TRBV6-5,.,TRBJ1-1,.,CASSYGVWRNSEAFF,TGTGCCAGCAGTTACGGAGTATGGAGAAACTCTGAAGCTTTCTTT
TRBV20-1,TRBD2,TRBJ2-7,many,CSAGAGGASYEQYF,TGCAGTGCTGGGGCGGGGGGGGCGTCCTACGAGCAGTACTTC
TRBV5-1,.,TRBJ2-3,.,CASRKGFSIDFTSSSTDTQYF,TGCGCCAGCAGAAAGGGATTTTCCATCGATTTCACATCGTCTAGCACAGATACGCAGTATTTT
TRBV29-1,.,TRBJ1-1,many,CSVEQGPNTEAFF,TGCAGCGTTGAACAGGGGCCGAACACTGAAGCTTTCTTT
TRBV7-9,.,TRBJ1-2,.,CASSLRGGDYGYTF,TGTGCCAGCAGCTTACGGGGCGGCGACTATGGCTACACCTTC
TRBV5-6,.,TRBJ1-3,many,CASSPSSRGNTIYF,TGTGCCAGCAGCCCATCTTCTCGGGGAAACACCATATATTTT
TRBV6-6,.,TRBJ2-7,many,CASSFTLNEQYF,TGTGCCAGCAGTTTCACCCTGAACGAGCAGTACTTC
TRBV29-1,.,TRBJ2-2,few,CSVEARTGELFFF,.
TRBV6-2/TRBV6-3,TRBD2,TRBJ2-3,few,CASSYSREGLTDTQYF,TGTGCCAGCAGTTACTCGCGGGAGGGCCTGACAGATACGCAGTATTTT
TRBV29-1,TRBD2,TRBJ2-1,many,CSVLSGGANGEQFF,TGCAGCGTGCTGAGCGGGGGGGCCAACGGTGAGCAGTTCTTC
TRBV28,.,TRBJ2-2,.,CASRPGFYGELFF,TGTGCCAGCAGGCCAGGGTTTTACGGGGAGCTGTTTTTT
TRBV6-6,TRBD1,TRBJ1-6,many,CASRDSGQGRGSPLHF,TGTGCCAGCAGAGATTCCGGACAGGGACGCGGTTCACCCCTCCACTTT
TRBV7-3,.,TRBJ2-1,many,CASSARKGGGNEQFF,TGTGCCAGCAGCGCGAGGAAGGGTGGTGGCAATGAGCAGTTCTTC
TRBV24-1,.,TRBJ2-1,.,CATSDTGLPYQFF,TGTGCCACCAGTGATACGGGACTCCCCTATCAGTTCTTC
TRBV30,.,TRBJ1-4,many,CAWSVSRAGRRNEKLFF,TGTGCCTGGAGCGTCTCCCGGGCGGGACGGCGTAATGAAAAACTGTTTTTT
TRBV3-1,TRBD2,TRBJ2-1,many,CASSQGRGVTSGVSYNEQFF,TGTGCCAGCAGCCAAGGAAGGGGGGTAACTAGCGGGGTTTCTTACAATGAGCAGTTCTTC
TRBV5-4,TRBD1,TRBJ2-3,.,CASGSGARTGLTDTQYF,TGTGCCAGTGGTTCGGGCGCGAGGACAGGGCTGACAGATACGCAGTATTTT
TRBV27,TRBD1,TRBJ2-5,.,CASSLMAGHRGQETQYF,TGTGCCAGCAGCTTAATGGCCGGACACAGGGGCCAAGAGACCCAGTACTTC
TRBV6-6,TRBD2,TRBJ2-1,.,CASSYSSAGGPNEQFF,TGTGCCAGCAGTTACTCGTCAGCGGGGGGCCCCAATGAGCAGTTCTTC
TRBV7-9,.,TRBJ2-3,many,CASKLSRINTDTQYF,TGTGCCAGCAAGTTGAGCCGTATCAACACAGATACGCAGTATTTT
TRBV30,.,TRBJ2-2,few,CAWVEPQGFAGGPKPGSCFF,.
TRBV5-1,.,TRBJ2-7,few,CASSLPGGRPEQYF,TGTGCCAGCAGCTTGCCCGGGGGGCGCCCCGAGCAGTACTTC
TRBV11-1,TRBD2,TRBJ2-3,many,CASSSTVAGPGGTQYF,TGTGCCAGCAGCTCAACCGTAGCGGGGCCCGGGGGTACGCAGTATTTT
TRBV4-1,.,TRBJ2-3,many,CASSQAGSGTDTQYF,TGCGCCAGCAGCCAAGCGGGGTCAGGCACAGATACGCAGTATTTT
TRBV11-2,TRBD2,TRBJ2-2,many,CASSLLPGTSGANTGELFF,TGTGCCAGCAGCTTATTACCCGGGACTAGCGGGGCGAACACCGGGGAGCTGTTTTTT
TRBV30,.,TRBJ2-3,.,CAWSVLTPIGTDTQYF,TGTGCCTGGAGTGTACTGACCCCGATCGGTACAGATACGCAGTATTTT